Included here is one T cell receptor (beta chain) sequence, with context. This sample was taken from a study of identical twins. V lost 1 base to trimming and J lost 7 bases, with 9 bases between them. In germline, CDR1 is SGHRS, CDR2 YFSETQ. The CDR3 has 13 amino acids. TCRdb re-called the 5' RACE reads through MiXCR, storing one row per CDR3 protein. The sample has approximately 530,000 distinct CDR3 sequences; approximately 20% are singletons. The same specimen was also included in a second study, on yellow fever vaccine responses in identical twins.

Specimen: CD4+ T cells sorted from blood. This receptor was identified in a woman aged 18-29 years in good health. The V and J genes are TRBV5-1 and TRBJ2-1; D possibly corresponds to TRBD1 (5 bases). CDR3 bases: TGCGCCAGCAGCTTGCTCCCAGGGAATGAGCAGTTCTTC. It yields the protein CASSLLPGNEQFF. The variable domain in full, completed from reference TRBV5-1 and TRBJ2-1, reads KAGVTQTPRYLIKTRGQQVTLSCSPISGHRSVSWYQQTPGQGLQFLFEYFSETQRNKGNFPGRFSGRQFSNSRSEMNVSTLELGDSALYLCASSLLPGNEQFFGPGTRLTVL.